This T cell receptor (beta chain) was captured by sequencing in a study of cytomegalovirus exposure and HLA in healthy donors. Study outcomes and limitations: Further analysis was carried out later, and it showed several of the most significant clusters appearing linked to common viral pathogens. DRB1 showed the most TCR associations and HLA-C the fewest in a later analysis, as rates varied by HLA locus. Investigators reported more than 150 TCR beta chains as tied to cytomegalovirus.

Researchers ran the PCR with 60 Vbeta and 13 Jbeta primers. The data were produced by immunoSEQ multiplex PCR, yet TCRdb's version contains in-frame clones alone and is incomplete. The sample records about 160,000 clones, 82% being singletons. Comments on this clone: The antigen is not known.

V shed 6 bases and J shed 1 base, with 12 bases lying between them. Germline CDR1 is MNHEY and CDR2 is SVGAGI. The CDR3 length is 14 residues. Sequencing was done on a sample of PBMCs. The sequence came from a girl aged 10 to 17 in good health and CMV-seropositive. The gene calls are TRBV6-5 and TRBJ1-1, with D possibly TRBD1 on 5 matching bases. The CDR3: CASSFRDWNTEAFF. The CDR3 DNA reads TGTGCCAGCAGCTTTAGGGACTGGAACACTGAAGCTTTCTTT.